This TCR beta chain was captured in a study of Ad26.COV2.S vaccination and SARS-CoV-2 variants. For the study at large: Doses of Ad26.COV2.S were injected into muscle once or twice, 56 days apart. Broader study findings: Similar non-spike TCR breadth was seen in vaccine and placebo recipients. Reported findings describe substantial breadth in spike-specific CD8+ and CD4+ T cell responses following vaccination.

Described treatment: 19 received Ad26.COV2.S at low or high dose, single or two shots; about 5 received placebo; per-sample allocation not given. The study sampled participants on day 63 after the first vaccine or placebo injection. Trimming removed 2 bases from V and 3 bases from J; junction bases left unmatched: 4. In germline, CDR1 is SGHVS, CDR2 FNYEAQ. The CDR3 has 15 amino acids. This clone was found a few times. Its antigen is undetermined. Assay used: immunoSEQ multiplex PCR; TCRdb lists only in-frame clones, some missing. The table has some 340,000 clones, around four fifths seen once. The chain is built from TRBV7-6 and TRBJ2-5, with 9 bases lining up with TRBD1. The receptor was isolated from a person between 18 and 60 years old who received the Ad26.COV2.S COVID-19 vaccine or a placebo. The sample here was peripheral blood, taken in a trial of Ad26.COV2.S vaccine versus placebo. The CDR3 DNA is TGTGCCAGCAGCTTAAGGGACAGGGTTAAAGAGACCCAGTACTTC. Protein product: CASSLRDRVKETQYF.